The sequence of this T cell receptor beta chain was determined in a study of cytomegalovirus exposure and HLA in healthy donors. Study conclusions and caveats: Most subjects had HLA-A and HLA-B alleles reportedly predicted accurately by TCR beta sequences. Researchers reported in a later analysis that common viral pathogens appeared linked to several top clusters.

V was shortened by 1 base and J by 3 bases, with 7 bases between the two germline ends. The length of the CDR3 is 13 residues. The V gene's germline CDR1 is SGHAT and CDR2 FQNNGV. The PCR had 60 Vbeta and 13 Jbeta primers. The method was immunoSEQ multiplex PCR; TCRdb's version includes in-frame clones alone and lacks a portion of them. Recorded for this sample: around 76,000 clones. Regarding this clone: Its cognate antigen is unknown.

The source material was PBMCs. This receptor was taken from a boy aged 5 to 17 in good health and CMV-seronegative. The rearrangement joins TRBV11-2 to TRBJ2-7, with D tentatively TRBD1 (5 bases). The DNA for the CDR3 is TGTGCCAGCAGCTTAGCAGGGCTCTACGAGCAGTACTTC. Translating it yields CASSLAGLYEQYF. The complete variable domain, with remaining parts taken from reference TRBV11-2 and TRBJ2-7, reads EAGVAQSPRYKIIEKRQSVAFWCNPISGHATLYWYQQILGQGPKLLIQFQNNGVVDDSQLPKDRFSAERLKGVDSTLKIQPAKLEDSAVYLCASSLAGLYEQYFGPGTRLTVT.